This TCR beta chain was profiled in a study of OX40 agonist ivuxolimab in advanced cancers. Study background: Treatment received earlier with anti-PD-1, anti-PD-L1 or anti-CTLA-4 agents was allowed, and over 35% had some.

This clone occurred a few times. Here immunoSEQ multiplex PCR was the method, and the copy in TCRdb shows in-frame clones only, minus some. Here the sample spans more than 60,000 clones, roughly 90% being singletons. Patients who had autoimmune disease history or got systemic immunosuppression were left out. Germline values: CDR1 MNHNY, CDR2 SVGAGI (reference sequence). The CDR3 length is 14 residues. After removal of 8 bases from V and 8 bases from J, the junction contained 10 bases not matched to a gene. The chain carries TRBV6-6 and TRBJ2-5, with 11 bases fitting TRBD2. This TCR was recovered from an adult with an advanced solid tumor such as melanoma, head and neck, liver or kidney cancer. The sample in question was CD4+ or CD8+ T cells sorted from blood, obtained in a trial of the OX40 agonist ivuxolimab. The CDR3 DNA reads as TGTGCCAGCTGTAGCGGGGGGGACCTAGTTACCCAGTACTTC. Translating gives CASCSGGDLVTQYF.